The clone carrying this T cell receptor (beta chain) was observed a few times. The data belong to a study of T cell repertoires in cytomegalovirus infection. J was trimmed by 6 bases and V by 1 base; bases with no gene match: 9. CDR1 and CDR2 from the germline V gene are SGHTA and FQGNSA. There are 16 residues in the CDR3. MiXCR, applied by TCRdb to the reads, yields one record per CDR3 protein. The repertoire consists of some 350,000 distinct CDR3 sequences, with 15% to 20% occurring once and the leading ten covering 7.5% to 9.5%. This TCR came from a human donor in good health (CMV status not recorded). Some clones in this sample may be carry-over from other donors' samples. Material for sequencing was PBMCs. The chain is built from TRBV7-2 and TRBJ1-3; 7 positions agree with TRBD1. CDR3 region: CASSLGGQNFENTIYF. CDR3 bases: TGTGCCAGCAGCTTAGGGGGACAGAATTTTGAAAACACCATATATTTT.